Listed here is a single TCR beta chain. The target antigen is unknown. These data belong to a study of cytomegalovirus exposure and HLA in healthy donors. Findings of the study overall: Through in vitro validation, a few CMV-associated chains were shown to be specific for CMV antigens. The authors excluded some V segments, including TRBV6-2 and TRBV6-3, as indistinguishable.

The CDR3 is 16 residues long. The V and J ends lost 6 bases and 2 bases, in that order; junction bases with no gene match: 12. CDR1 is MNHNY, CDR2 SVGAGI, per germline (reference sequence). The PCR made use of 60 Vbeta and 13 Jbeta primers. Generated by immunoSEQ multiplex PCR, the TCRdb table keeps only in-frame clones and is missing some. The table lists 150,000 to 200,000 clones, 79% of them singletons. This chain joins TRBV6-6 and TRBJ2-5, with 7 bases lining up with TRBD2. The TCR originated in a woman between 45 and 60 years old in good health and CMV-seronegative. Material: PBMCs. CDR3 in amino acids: CASSHPGRVGQETQYF. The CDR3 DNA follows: TGTGCCAGCAGCCACCCGGGGAGGGTCGGGCAAGAGACCCAGTACTTC.